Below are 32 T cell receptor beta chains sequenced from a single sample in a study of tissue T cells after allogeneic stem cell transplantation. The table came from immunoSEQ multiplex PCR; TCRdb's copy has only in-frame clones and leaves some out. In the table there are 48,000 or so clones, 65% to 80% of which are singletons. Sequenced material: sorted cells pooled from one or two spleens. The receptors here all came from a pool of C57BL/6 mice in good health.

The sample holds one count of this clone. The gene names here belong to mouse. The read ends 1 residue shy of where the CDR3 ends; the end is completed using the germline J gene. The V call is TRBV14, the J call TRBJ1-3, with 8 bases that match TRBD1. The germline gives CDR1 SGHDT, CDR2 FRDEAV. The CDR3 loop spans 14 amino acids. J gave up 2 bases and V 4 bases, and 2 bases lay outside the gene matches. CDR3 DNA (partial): TGTGCCAGCAGTCGACAGGGGACTGGAAATACGCTCTAT. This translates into CASSRQGTGNTLY. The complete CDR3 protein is CASSRQGTGNTLYF.

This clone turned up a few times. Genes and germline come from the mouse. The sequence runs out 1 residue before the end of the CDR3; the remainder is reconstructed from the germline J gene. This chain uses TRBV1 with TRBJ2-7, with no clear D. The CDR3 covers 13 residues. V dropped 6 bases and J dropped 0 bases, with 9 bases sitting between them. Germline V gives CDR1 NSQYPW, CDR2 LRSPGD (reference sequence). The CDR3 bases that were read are TGCACCTGCAGGGGGATGAGCTCCTATGAACAGTAC. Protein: CTCRGMSSYEQY. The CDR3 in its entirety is CTCRGMSSYEQYF.

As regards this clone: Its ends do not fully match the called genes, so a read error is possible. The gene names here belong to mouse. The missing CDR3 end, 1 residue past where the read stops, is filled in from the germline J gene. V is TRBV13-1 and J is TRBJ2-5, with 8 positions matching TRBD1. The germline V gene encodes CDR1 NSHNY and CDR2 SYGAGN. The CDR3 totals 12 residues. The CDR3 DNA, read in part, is TGTGCCGGCAGTGACAGGGGAGACACCCAGTAC. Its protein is CAGSDRGDTQY. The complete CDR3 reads CAGSDRGDTQYF.

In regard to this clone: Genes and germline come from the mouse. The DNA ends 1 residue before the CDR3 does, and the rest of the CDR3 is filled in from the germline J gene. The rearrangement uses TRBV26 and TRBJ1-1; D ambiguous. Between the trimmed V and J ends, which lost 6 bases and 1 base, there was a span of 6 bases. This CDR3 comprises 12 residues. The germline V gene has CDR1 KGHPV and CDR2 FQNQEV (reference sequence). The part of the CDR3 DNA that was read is TGTGCCAGCAGGGCAGGGAACACAGAAGTCTTC. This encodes CASRAGNTEVF. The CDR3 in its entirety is CASRAGNTEVFF.

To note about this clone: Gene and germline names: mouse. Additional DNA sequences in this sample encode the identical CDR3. CDR3 DNA, as far as it was read: TGCACCTGCAGTGCAAACCAAGACACCCAGTAC. This encodes CTCSANQDTQY. The full CDR3 is CTCSANQDTQYF. The chain combines TRBV1 with TRBJ2-5; no reliable D call. The read ends 1 residue before the CDR3 terminus; that terminus is restored from the germline J gene. Germline-derived CDR1 and CDR2 are NSQYPW and LRSPGD (reference sequence). The CDR3 spans 12 residues. V gave up 2 bases and J gave up 0 bases, with 0 bases separating them.

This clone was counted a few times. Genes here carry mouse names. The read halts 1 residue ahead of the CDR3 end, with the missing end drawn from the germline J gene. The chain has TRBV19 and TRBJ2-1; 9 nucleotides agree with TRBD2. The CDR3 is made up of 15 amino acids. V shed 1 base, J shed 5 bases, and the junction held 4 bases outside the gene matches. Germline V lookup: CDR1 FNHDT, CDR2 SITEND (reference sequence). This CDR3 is CASSIWLGGDAEQFF. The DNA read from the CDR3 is TGTGCCAGCAGTATATGGCTGGGGGGGGATGCTGAGCAGTTC.

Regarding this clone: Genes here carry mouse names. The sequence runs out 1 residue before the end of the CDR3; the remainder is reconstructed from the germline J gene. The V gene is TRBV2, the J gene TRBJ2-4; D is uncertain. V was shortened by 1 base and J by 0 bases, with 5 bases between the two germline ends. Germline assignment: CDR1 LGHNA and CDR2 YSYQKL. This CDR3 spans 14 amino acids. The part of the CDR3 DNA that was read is TGTGCCAGCAGCCAAGCATCTAGTCAAAACACCTTGTAC. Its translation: CASSQASSQNTLY. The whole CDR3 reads CASSQASSQNTLYF.

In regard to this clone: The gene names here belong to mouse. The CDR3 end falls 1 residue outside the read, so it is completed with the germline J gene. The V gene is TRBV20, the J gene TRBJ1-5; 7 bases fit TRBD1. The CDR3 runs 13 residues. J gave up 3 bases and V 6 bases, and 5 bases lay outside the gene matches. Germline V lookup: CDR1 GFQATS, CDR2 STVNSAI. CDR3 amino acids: CGAKGQFNQAPLF. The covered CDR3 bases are TGTGGTGCAAAGGGACAGTTCAACCAGGCTCCGCTT.

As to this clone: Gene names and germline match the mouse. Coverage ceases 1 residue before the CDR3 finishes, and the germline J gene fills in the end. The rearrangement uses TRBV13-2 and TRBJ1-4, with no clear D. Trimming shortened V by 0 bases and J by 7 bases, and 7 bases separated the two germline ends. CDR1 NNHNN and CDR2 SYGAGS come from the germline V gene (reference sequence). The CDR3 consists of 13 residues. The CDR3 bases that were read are TGTGCCAGCGGTGATGCCCACACCGAAAGATTATTT. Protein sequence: CASGDAHTERLF. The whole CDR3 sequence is CASGDAHTERLFF.

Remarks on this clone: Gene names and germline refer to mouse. The sequenced CDR3 bases are TGTGCCAGCAGTCCAACAGGGAACGAAAGATTATTT. It specifies CASSPTGNERLF. The whole CDR3 region reads CASSPTGNERLFF. The chain has TRBV5 and TRBJ1-4; tentatively, D is TRBD1 (6 bases). The read comes to an end 1 residue before the CDR3 does, leaving the germline J gene to fill in the end. The ends were cut back, 6 bases at V and 5 bases at J, with 10 bases in the middle. Per the germline V gene, CDR1 is LGHNA and CDR2 is YNLKQL (reference sequence). The CDR3 runs 13 residues.

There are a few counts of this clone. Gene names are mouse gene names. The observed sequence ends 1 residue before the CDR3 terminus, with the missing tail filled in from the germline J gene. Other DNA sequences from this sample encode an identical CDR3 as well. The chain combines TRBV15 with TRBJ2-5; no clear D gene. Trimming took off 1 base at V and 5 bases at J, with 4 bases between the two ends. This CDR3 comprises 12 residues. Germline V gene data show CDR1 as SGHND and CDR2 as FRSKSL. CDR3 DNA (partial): TGTGCCAGCAGTTTAGGGGGAGACACCCAGTAC. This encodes CASSLGGDTQY. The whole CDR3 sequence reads CASSLGGDTQYF.

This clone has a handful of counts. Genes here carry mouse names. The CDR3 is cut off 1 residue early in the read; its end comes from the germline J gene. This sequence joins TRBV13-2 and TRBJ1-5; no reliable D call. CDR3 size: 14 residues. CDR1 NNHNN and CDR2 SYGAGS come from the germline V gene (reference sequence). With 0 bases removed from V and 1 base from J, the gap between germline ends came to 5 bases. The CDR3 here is CASGDVRNNQAPLF. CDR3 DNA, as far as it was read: TGTGCCAGCGGTGATGTCAGAAACAACCAGGCTCCGCTT.

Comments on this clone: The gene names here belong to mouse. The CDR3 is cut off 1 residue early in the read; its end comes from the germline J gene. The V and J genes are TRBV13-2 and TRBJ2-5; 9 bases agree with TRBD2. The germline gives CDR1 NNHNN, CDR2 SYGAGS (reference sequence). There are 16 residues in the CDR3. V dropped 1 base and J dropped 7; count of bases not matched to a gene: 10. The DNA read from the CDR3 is TGTGCCAGCGGTGATTGGACCGGGACTGGGACATACACCCAGTAC. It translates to CASGDWTGTGTYTQY. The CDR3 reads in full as CASGDWTGTGTYTQYF.

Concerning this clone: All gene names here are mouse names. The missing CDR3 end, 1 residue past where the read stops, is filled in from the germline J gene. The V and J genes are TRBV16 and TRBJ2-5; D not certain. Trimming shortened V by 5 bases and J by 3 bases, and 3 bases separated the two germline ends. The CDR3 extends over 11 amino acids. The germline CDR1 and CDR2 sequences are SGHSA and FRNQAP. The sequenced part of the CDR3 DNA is TGTGCAAGCAGCCTTCAAGACACCCAGTAC. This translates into CASSLQDTQY. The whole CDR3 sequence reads CASSLQDTQYF.

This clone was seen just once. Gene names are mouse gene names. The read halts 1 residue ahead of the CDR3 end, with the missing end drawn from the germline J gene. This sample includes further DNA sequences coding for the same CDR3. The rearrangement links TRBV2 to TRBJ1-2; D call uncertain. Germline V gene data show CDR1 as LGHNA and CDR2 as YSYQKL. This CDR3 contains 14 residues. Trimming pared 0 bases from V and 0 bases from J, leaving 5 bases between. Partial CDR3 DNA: TGTGCCAGCAGCCAAGACGGGGCAAACTCCGACTACACC. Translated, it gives CASSQDGANSDYT. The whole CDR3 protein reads CASSQDGANSDYTF. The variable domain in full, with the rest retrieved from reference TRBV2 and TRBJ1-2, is DPKIIQKPKYLVAVTGSEKILICEQYLGHNAMYWYRQSAKKPLEFMFSYSYQKLMDNQTASSRFQPQSSKKNHLDLQITALKPDDSATYFCASSQDGANSDYTFGSGTRLLVI.

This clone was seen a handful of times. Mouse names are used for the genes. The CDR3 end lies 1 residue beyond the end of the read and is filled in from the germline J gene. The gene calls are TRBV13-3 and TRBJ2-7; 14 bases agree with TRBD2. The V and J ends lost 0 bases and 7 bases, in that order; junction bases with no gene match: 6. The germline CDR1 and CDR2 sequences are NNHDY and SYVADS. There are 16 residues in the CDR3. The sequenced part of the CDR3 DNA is TGTGCCAGCAGTGATGTTGGGACTGGGGGGGCTGGGGAACAGTAC. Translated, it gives CASSDVGTGGAGEQY. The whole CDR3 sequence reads CASSDVGTGGAGEQYF.

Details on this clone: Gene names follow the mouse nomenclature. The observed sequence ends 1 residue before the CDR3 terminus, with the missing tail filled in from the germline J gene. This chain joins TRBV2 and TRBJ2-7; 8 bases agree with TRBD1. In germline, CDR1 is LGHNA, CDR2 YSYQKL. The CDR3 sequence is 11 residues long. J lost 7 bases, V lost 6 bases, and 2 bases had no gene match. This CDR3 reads CASRTGVEQYF. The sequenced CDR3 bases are TGTGCCAGCAGGACAGGGGTGGAACAGTAC.

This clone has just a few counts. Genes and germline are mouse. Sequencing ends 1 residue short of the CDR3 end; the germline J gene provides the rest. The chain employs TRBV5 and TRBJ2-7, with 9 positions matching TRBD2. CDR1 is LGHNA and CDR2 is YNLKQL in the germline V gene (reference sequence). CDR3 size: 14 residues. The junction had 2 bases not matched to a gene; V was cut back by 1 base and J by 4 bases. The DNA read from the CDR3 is TGTGCCAGCAGCCAAGGGACTGGGGATTATGAACAGTAC. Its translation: CASSQGTGDYEQY. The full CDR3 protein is CASSQGTGDYEQYF.

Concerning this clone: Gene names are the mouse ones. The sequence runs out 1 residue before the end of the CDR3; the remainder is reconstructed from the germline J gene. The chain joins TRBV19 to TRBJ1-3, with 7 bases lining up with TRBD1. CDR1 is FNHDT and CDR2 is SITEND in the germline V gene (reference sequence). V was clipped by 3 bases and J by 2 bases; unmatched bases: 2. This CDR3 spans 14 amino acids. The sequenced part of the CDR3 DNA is TGTGCCAGCAGTACCGGGACAGCTGGAAATACGCTCTAT. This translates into CASSTGTAGNTLY. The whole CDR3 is CASSTGTAGNTLYF. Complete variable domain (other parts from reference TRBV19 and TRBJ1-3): GGIITQTPKFLIGQEGQKLTLKCQQNFNHDTMYWYRQDSGKGLRLIYYSITENDLQKGDLSEGYDASREKKSSFSLTVTSAQKNEMAVFLCASSTGTAGNTLYFGEGSRLIVV.

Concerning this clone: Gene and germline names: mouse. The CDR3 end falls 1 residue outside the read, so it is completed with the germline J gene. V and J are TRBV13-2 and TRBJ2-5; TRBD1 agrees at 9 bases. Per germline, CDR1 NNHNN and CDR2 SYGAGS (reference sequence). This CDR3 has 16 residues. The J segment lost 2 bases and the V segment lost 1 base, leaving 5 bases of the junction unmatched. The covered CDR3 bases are TGTGCCAGCGGTGATCCTGGGACAGGGTCCCAAGACACCCAGTAC. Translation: CASGDPGTGSQDTQY. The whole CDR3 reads CASGDPGTGSQDTQYF.

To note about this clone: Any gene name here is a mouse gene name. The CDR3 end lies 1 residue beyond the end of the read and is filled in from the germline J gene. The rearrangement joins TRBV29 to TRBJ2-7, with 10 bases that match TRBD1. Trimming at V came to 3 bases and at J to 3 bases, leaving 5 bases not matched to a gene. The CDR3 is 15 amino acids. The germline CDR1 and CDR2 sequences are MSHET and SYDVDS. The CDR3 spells CASSFSGQGFYEQYF. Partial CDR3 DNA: TGTGCTAGCAGTTTCTCGGGACAGGGGTTCTATGAACAGTAC.

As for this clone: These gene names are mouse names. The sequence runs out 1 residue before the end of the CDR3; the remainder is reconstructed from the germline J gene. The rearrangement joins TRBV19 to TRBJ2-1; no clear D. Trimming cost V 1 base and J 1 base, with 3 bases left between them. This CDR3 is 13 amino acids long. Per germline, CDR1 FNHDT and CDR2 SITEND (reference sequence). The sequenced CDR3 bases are TGTGCCAGCAGTATAAACAACTATGCTGAGCAGTTC. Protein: CASSINNYAEQF. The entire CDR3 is CASSINNYAEQFF.

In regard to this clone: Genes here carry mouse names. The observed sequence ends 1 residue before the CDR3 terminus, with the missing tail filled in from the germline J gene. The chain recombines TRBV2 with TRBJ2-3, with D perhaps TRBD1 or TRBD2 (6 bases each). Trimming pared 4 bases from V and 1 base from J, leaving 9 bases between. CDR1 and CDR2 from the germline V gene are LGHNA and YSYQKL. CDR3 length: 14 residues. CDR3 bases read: TGTGCCAGCAGCCTTGGGGGCGGTGCAGAAACGCTGTAT. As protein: CASSLGGGAETLY. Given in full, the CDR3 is CASSLGGGAETLYF.

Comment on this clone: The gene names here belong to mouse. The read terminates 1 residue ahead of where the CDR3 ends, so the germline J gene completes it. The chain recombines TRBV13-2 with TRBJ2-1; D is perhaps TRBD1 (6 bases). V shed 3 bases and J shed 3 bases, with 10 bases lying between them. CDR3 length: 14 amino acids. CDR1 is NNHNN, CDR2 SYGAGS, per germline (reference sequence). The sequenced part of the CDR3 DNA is TGTGCCAGCGGTGCCGGGGACATCTATGCTGAGCAGTTC. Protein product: CASGAGDIYAEQF. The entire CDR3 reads CASGAGDIYAEQFF.

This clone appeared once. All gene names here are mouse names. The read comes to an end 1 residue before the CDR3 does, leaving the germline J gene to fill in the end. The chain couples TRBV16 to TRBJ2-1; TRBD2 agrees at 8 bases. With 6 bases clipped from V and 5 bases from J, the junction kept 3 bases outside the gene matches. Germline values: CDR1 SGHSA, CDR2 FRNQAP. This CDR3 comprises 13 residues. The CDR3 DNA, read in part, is TGTGCAAGCAGAATGGGGGGGGATGCTGAGCAGTTC. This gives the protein CASRMGGDAEQF. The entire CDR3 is CASRMGGDAEQFF. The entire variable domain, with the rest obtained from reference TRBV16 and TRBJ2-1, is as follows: NAGVIQTPRHKVTGKGQEATLWCEPISGHSAVFWYRQTIVQGLEFLTYFRNQAPIDDSGMPKERFSAQMPNQSHSTLKIQSTQPQDSAVYLCASRMGGDAEQFFGPGTRLTVL.

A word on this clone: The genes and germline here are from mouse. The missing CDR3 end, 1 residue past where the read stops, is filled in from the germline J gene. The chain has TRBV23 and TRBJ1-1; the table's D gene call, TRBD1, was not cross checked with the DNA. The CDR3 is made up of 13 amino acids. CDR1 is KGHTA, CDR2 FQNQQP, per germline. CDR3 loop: CSSSRQGNTEVFF. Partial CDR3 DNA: TGCTCCAGCAGTCGACAGGGAAACACAGAAGTCTTC. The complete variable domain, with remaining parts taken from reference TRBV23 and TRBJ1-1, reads DAAVTQKPRYLIKMKGQEAEMKCIPEKGHTAVFWYQQKQSKELKFLIYFQNQQPLDQIDMVKERFSAVCPSSSLCSLGIRTCEAEDSALYLCSSSRQGNTEVFFGKGTRLTVV.

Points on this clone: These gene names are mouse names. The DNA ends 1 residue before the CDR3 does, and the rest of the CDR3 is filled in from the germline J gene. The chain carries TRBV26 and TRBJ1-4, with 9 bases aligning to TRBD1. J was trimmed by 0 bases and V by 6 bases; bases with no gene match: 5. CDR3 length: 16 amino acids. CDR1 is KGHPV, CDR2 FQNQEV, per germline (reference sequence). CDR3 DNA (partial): TGTGCCAGCAGACTGACAGGGGGAATTTCCAACGAAAGATTATTT. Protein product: CASRLTGGISNERLF. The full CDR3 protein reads CASRLTGGISNERLFF.

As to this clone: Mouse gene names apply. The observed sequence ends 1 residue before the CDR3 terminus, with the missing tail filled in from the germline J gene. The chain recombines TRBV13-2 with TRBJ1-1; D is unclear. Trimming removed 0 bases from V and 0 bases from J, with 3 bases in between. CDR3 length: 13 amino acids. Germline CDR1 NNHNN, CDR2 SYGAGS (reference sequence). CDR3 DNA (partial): TGTGCCAGCGGTGATGACTCAAACACAGAAGTCTTC. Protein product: CASGDDSNTEVF. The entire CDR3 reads CASGDDSNTEVFF.

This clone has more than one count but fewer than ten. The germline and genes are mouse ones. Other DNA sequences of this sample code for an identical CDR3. The CDR3 is CASSDGGGQDTQYF. The sequenced CDR3 bases are TGTGCCAGCAGTGATGGGGGGGGCCAAGACACCCAGTAC. This chain links TRBV13-1 with TRBJ2-5; TRBD2 matches 7 bases. The CDR3 end falls 1 residue outside the read, so it is completed with the germline J gene. Germline V lookup: CDR1 NSHNY, CDR2 SYGAGN. Germline trimming cut 0 bases from V and 2 bases from J; bases unmatched to any gene: 0. CDR3 length equals 14 residues.

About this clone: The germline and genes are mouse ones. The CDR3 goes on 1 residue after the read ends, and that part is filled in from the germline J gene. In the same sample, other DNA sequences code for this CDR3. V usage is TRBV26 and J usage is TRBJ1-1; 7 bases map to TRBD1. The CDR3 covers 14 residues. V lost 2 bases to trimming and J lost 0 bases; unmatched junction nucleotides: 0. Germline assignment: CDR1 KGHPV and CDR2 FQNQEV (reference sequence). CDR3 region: CASSLQGANTEVFF. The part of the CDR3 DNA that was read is TGTGCCAGCAGTCTGCAGGGGGCAAACACAGAAGTCTTC.

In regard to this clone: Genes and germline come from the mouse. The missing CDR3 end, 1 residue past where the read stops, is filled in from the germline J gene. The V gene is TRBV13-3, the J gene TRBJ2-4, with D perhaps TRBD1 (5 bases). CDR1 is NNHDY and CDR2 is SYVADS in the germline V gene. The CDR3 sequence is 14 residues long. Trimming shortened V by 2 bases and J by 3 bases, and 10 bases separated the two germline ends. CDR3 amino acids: CASSEAGRQNTLYF. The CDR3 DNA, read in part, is TGTGCCAGCAGTGAGGCAGGGAGGCAAAACACCTTGTAC.

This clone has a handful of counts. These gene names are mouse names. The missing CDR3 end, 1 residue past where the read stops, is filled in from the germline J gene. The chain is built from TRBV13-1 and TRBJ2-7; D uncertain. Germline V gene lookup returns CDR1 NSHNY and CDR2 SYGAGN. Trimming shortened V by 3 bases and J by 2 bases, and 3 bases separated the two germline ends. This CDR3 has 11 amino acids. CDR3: CASSATYEQYF. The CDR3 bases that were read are TGTGCCAGCAGTGCAACCTATGAACAGTAC.